Described below is a single TCR beta chain sequence and its context. The data derive from a study of control samples from healthy donors and cancer patients. The CDR3 covers 17 residues. The germline V gene has CDR1 LNHDA and CDR2 SQIVND (reference sequence). J lost 4 bases, V lost 7 bases, and 15 bases had no gene match. The data were produced by immunoSEQ multiplex PCR, yet TCRdb's version contains in-frame clones alone and is incomplete. Here the sample spans more than 75,000 clones, roughly 80% being singletons. The sample was PBMCs. The chain has TRBV19 and TRBJ1-2, with 10 bases aligning to TRBD1. The source of this sequence is a man between 65 and 85 years old with lung cancer. The CDR3 DNA follows: TGTGCCAGTACGGACCCGACAGGGGGCCCGATGGGCTATGGCTACACCTTC. Translated: CASTDPTGGPMGYGYTF.